One and the same sample provided the 10 T cell receptor beta chains below, sequenced in a study of blood T cell repertoires in COVID-19. Sequencing used immunoSEQ multiplex PCR; TCRdb keeps in-frame clones, though not all of them. This sample has some 120,000 clones; approximately 84% occur once, and the top ten carry 9.5% to 15%. Input material: peripheral blood. Receptors were obtained from a human donor in a cohort sampled during active COVID-19.

The chain links TRBV7-8 to TRBJ1-1, with D possibly matching TRBD1 (6 bases). The CDR3 consists of 17 residues. Germline assignment: CDR1 SGHVS and CDR2 FQNEAQ. V shed 1 base and J shed 4 bases, with 19 bases lying between them. CDR3 bases: TGTGCCAGCAGCTTAGTGGGCGGGGGGCAGTTCTTCACTGAAGCTTTCTTT. It encodes CASSLVGGGQFFTEAFF.

The V call is TRBV5-1, the J call TRBJ2-2; 13 bases are shared with TRBD2. The CDR3 covers 16 residues. CDR1 and CDR2 from the germline V gene are SGHRS and YFSETQ. Trimming at V came to 4 bases and at J to 4 bases, leaving 4 bases not matched to a gene. CDR3: CASSPRTSGGTGELFF. The CDR3 coding sequence is TGCGCCAGCAGCCCACGGACTAGCGGGGGCACCGGGGAGCTGTTTTTT.

The genes are TRBV10-3 and TRBJ1-2; 7 bases are a match to TRBD1. This CDR3 spans 15 amino acids. J lost 4 bases, V lost 0 bases, and 5 bases had no gene match. Per germline, CDR1 ENHRY and CDR2 SYGVKD. The CDR3 loop is CAISESAGGLYGYTF. DNA for the CDR3: TGTGCCATCAGTGAGTCTGCAGGGGGACTCTATGGCTACACCTTC.

This clone has just one count. The J gene is TRBJ2-4, the V gene TRBV6-6; D might be TRBD1 (6 bases). The CDR3 is 15 residues long. Germline CDR1 MNHNY, CDR2 SVGAGI (reference sequence). Trimming shortened V by 7 bases and J by 1 base, and 14 bases separated the two germline ends. This CDR3 reads CASMDSPNAKNIQYF. The CDR3 DNA sequence: TGTGCCAGCATGGACAGCCCAAACGCCAAAAACATTCAGTACTTC.

The gene calls are TRBV30 and TRBJ1-2, with D maybe TRBD1 (6 bases). CDR1 and CDR2 (germline): GTSNPN, SVGIG (reference sequence). This CDR3 spans 16 amino acids. V was cut by 5 bases and J by 2 bases, with 21 bases left in between. DNA of the CDR3: TGTGCCTGGCAACGGGACAATACCGTGTTGAACTATGGCTACACCTTC. Translated, it gives CAWQRDNTVLNYGYTF.

CDR3 sequence (DNA): TGTGCCAGCAGCCCCCGGACATCTCGCTCCTACGAGCAGTACTTC. Translated, it gives CASSPRTSRSYEQYF. J is TRBJ2-7 and V is TRBV5-4, with D perhaps matching TRBD1 (5 bases). This CDR3 comprises 15 residues. CDR1 and CDR2 (germline): SGHNT, YYREEE (reference sequence). V was clipped by 4 bases and J by 0 bases, with 14 bases between them.

The chain is built from TRBV19 and TRBJ2-5, with a possible D match to TRBD1 (6 bases). Germline-derived CDR1 and CDR2 are LNHDA and SQIVND (reference sequence). V gave up 6 bases and J gave up 2 bases, with 19 bases separating them. This CDR3 spans 16 amino acids. The CDR3, as DNA: TGTGCCAGTAGCCCTAATGGGGCAGGGGTTCAAGAGACCCAGTACTTC. This gives the protein CASSPNGAGVQETQYF.

The chain combines TRBV6-6 with TRBJ1-6; D may be TRBD1 (6 bases). Between the trimmed V and J ends, which lost 6 bases and 9 bases, there was a span of 15 bases. Germline lookup yields CDR1 MNHNY and CDR2 SVGAGI (reference sequence). This CDR3 contains 14 residues. The CDR3 loop is CASSPGTRISPLHF. Written as DNA, the CDR3 is TGTGCCAGCAGCCCCGGGACACGGATTTCACCCCTCCACTTT.

This rearrangement joins TRBV11-2 to TRBJ2-7, with D perhaps matching TRBD2 (6 bases). The CDR3 is 12 amino acids. V gave up 0 bases and J gave up 10 bases, with 10 bases separating them. Germline values: CDR1 SGHAT, CDR2 FQNNGV. Written as DNA, the CDR3 is TGTGCCAGCAGCTTAGAAGCGGGCGGCCAGTACTTC. It is translated as CASSLEAGGQYF.

The chain joins TRBV10-3 to TRBJ1-6; D gene ambiguous. There are 15 residues in the CDR3. Trimming pared 0 bases from V and 5 bases from J, leaving 8 bases between. Germline CDR1 is ENHRY and CDR2 is SYGVKD. The CDR3 sequence is CAISESIHNNSPLHF. The CDR3 nucleotides read TGTGCCATCAGTGAGTCGATACACAATAATTCACCCCTCCACTTT.